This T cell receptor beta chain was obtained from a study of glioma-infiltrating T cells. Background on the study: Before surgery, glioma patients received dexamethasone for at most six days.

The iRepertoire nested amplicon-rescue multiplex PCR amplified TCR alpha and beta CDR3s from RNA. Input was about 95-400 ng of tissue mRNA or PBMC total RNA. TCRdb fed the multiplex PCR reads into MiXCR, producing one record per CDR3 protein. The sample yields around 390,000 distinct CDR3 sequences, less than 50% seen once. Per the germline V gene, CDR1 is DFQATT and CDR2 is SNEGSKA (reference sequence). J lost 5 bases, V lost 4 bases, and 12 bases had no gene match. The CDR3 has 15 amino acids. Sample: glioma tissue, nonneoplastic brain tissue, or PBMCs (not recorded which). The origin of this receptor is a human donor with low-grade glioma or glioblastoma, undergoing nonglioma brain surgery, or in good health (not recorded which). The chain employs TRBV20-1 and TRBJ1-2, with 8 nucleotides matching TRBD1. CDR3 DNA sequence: TGCAGTGCTACCCCCCGGACAGGGATGAGATATGGCTACACCTTC. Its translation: CSATPRTGMRYGYTF.